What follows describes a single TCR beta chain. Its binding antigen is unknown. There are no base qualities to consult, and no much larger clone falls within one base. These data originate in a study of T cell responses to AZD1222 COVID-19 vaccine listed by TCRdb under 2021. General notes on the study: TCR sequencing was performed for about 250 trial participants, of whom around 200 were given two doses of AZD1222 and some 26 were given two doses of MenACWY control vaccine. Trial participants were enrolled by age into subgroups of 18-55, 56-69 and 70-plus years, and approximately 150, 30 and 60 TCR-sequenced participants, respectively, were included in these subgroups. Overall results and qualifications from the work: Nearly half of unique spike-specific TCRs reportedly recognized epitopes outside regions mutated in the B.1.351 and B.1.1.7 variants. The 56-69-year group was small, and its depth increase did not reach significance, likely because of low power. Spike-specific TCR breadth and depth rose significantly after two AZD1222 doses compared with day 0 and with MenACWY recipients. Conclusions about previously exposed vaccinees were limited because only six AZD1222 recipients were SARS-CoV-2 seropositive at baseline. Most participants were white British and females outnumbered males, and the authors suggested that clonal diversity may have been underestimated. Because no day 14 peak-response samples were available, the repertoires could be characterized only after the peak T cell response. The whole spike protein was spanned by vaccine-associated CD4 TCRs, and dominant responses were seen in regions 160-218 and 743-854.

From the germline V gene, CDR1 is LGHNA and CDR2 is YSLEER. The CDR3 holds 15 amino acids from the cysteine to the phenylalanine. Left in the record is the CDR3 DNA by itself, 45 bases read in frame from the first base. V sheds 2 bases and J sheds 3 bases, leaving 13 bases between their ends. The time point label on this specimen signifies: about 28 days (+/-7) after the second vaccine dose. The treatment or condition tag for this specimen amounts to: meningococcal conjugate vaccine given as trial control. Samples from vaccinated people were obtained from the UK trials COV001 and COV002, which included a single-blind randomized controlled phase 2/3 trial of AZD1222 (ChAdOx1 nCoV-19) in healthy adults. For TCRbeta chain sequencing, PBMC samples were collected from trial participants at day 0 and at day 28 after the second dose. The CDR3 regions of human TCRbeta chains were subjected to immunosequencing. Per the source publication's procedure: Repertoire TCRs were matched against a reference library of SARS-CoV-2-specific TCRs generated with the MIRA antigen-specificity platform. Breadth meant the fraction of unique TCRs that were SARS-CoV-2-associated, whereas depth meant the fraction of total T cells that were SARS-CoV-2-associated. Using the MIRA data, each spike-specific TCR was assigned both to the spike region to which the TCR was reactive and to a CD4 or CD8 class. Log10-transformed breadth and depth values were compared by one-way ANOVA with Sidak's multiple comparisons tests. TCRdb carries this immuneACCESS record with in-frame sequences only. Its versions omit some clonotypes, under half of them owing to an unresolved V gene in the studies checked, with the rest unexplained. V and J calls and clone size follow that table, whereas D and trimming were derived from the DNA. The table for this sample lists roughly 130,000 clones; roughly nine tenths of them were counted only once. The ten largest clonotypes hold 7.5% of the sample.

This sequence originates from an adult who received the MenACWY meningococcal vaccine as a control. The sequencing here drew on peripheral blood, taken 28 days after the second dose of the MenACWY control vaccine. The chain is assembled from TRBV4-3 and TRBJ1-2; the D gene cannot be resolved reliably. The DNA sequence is TGCGCCAGCAGCCAAAATCAAGGAGGAGACTATGGCTACACCTTC. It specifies CASSQNQGGDYGYTF.